The entry that follows covers one TCR beta chain sequence. Germline CDR1 reads SNHLY; CDR2 reads FYNNEI. V lost 3 bases and J lost 8; bases outside the gene matches: 6. The CDR3 covers 14 residues. Assay used: immunoSEQ multiplex PCR; TCRdb lists only in-frame clones, some missing. Here the sample spans about 120,000 clones, 80% to 90% being singletons. This entry comes from a study of OX40 agonist ivuxolimab in advanced cancers. This clonotype originated in an adult with an advanced solid tumor such as melanoma, head and neck, liver or kidney cancer. The sequencing here drew on CD4+ or CD8+ T cells sorted from blood, taken in a trial of the OX40 agonist ivuxolimab. The rearrangement uses TRBV2 and TRBJ2-4; TRBD1 aligns across 8 bases. CDR3 DNA sequence: TGTGCCAGCAGTGATAGCCAGGGGGCTTACATTCAGTACTTC. This sequence encodes CASSDSQGAYIQYF.